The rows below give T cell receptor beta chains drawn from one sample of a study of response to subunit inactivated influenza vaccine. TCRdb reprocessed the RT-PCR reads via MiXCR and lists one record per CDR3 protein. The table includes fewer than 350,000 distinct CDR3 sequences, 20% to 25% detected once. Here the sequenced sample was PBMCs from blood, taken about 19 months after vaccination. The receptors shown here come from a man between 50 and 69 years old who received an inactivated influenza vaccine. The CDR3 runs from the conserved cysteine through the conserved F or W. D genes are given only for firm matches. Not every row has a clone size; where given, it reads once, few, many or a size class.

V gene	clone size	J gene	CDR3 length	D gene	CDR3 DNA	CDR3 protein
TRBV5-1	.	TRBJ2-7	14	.	TGCGCCAGCAGCTTGACGATAGGCTCCTACGAGCAGTACTTC	CASSLTIGSYEQYF
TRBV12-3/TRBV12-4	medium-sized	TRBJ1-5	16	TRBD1	TGTGCCAGCAGTCCCGGGACAGGGCGTTCCCCTCAGCCCCAGCATTTT	CASSPGTGRSPQPQHF
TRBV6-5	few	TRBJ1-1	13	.	TGTGCCAGCAGTTACGGGGTCAGCACTGAAGCTTTCTTT	CASSYGVSTEAFF
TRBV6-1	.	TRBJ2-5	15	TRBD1	TGTGCCAGCAGCGTCACAGGGGCCCTCCAAGAGACCCAGTACTTC	CASSVTGALQETQYF
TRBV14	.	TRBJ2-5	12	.	TGTGCCAGCAGCCAAGTCGCGGAGACCCAGTACTTC	CASSQVAETQYF
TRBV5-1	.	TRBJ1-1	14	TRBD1	TGCGCCAGCAGCTTCGGGACAGGGAAAACTGAAGCTTTCTTT	CASSFGTGKTEAFF
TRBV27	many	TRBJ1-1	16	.	TGTGCCAGCAGTTTAATGGTTAGGGGACTTACGTCTGAAGCTTTCTTT	CASSLMVRGLTSEAFF
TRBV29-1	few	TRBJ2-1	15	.	TGCAGCGTGGCCGGGGGCCGGAGCTCCTACAATGAGCAGTTCTTC	CSVAGGRSSYNEQFF
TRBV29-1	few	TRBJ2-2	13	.	TGCAGCGTTGAAGGGTTCGTCACCGGGGAGCTGTTTTTT	CSVEGFVTGELFF
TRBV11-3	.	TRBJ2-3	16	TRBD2	TGTGCCAGCAGCTTACGGACTAGCGGGGTCTCAGATACGCAGTATTTT	CASSLRTSGVSDTQYF
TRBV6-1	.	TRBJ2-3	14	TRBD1	TGTGCCAGCAGGGAACAGGGGAGCGCAGATACGCAGTATTTT	CASREQGSADTQYF
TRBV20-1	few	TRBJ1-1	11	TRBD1	TGCAGTGTCCTTTCCGGGACAGTGGCTTTCTTT	CSVLSGTVAFF
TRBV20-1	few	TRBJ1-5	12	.	TGCAGTGCTAGAGATCCGGATCAGCCCCAGCATTTT	CSARDPDQPQHF
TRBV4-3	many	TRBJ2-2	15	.	TGCGCCAGCAGCCGGAGACTAGGTCAAGCCGGGGAGCTGTTTTTT	CASSRRLGQAGELFF
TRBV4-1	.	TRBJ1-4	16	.	TGCGCCAGCAGCCAAGATCTACACAGGGATAATGAAAAACTGTTTTTT	CASSQDLHRDNEKLFF
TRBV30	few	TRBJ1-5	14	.	TGTGCCTGGAGTGCCACGGCAAGCAATCAGCCCCAGCATTTT	CAWSATASNQPQHF
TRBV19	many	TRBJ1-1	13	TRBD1	TGTGCCAGTAGGGACAGGTCCGGGGCTGAAGCTTTCTTT	CASRDRSGAEAFF
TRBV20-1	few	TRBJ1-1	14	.	TGCAGTGCTAGGGGACTTTGGAGGGCGGCTGAAGCTTTCTTT	CSARGLWRAAEAFF
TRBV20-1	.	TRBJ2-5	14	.	TGCAGTGCGCAAATGGGGGGCCGGCTGGAGACCCAGTACTTC	CSAQMGGRLETQYF
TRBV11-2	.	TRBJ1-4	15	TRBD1	TGTGCCAGCAGCATGCGACAGGGGACTAATGAAAAACTGTTTTTT	CASSMRQGTNEKLFF
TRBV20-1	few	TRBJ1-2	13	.	TGCAGTGCTAGAGTGGGGGGTGACTATGGCTACACCTTC	CSARVGGDYGYTF
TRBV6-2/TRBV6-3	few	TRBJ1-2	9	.	TGTGCCAGCGGGGATGGCTACACCTTC	CASGDGYTF
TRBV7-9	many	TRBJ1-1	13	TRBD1	TGTGCCAGCAGCTTAGCGGCACAGGGGACGGCTTTCTTT	CASSLAAQGTAFF
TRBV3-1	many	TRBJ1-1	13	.	TGTGCCAGCAGCCAAGATATCGGCACTGAAGCTTTCTTT	CASSQDIGTEAFF
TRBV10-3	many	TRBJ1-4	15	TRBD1	TGTGCCATCAGTGAATTCGGACAGGGAGGGGAAAAACTGTTTTTT	CAISEFGQGGEKLFF
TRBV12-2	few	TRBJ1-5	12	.	TGTGCAAGTCGCTGGCGCAATCAGCCCCAGCATTTT	CASRWRNQPQHF
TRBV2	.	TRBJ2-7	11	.	TGTGCCAGCAGTCTACAGGGTGAGCGGTACTTC	CASSLQGERYF
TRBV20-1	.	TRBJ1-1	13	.	TGCAGTGTTTGGGCCCGCACCCAGCCGCTAGCTTTCTTT	CSVWARTQPLAFF
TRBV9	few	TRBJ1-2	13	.	TGTGCCAGCAGCGTAGCTACGGCGGGAGCCTACACCTTC	CASSVATAGAYTF
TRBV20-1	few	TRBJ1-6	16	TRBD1	TGCAGTGCCCCTCCCGGGACAGCCCCTTATAATTCACCCCTCCACTTT	CSAPPGTAPYNSPLHF
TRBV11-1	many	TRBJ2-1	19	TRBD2	TGTGCCAGCAGCTTAGTCCCCCTAGCGGGAGGGCTTTCCTACAATGAGCAGTTCTTC	CASSLVPLAGGLSYNEQFF
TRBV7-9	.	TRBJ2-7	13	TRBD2	TGTGCCAGCTTGCTAGCGGGCTCCTACGAGCAGTACTTC	CASLLAGSYEQYF
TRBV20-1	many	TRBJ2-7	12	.	TGCAGTGCCTGTCGAGACCCCTACGAGCAGTACTTC	CSACRDPYEQYF
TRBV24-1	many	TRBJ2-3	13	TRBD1	TGTGCCACCAGTGATAGACAGGGTGGGACGCAGTATTTT	CATSDRQGGTQYF
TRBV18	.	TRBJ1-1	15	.	TGTGCCAGCTCACCACGACAGGCCATGGGCACTGAAGCTTTCTTT	CASSPRQAMGTEAFF
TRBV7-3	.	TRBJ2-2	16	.	TGTGCCAGCAGCTTATTACGGGCAGGGGACACCGGGGAGCTGTTTTTT	CASSLLRAGDTGELFF
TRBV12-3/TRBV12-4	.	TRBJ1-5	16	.	TGTGCCAGCAGTTTGGGCGTAGGGGGGGCAGCTCAGCCCCAGCAATTT	CASSLGVGGAAQPQQF
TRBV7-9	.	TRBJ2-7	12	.	TGTGCCAGCGCTGGGAAATCCTACGAGCAGTACTTC	CASAGKSYEQYF
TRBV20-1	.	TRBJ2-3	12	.	TGCAGTGCTAGTAAGAGGACAGATACGCAGTATTTT	CSASKRTDTQYF
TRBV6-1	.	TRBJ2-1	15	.	TGTGCCAGCAGACCCGACATACTCCTCTTCAATGAGCAGTTCTTC	CASRPDILLFNEQFF
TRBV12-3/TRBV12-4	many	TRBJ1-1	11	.	TGTGCCAGCAGTTTAGCCAGGGAAGCTTTCTTT	CASSLAREAFF
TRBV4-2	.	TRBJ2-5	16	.	TGTGCCAGCAGCCTTAATATAGGTACCCTACAAGAGACCCAGTACTTC	CASSLNIGTLQETQYF
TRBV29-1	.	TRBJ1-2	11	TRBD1	TGCAGCGTGACAGGGGCCTATGGCTACACCTTC	CSVTGAYGYTF
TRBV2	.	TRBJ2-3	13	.	TGTGCCAGCAGTGAGGGGGGCCAAGATACGCAGTATTTT	CASSEGGQDTQYF
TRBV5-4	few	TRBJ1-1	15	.	TGTGCCAGCAGCTTGGAAGCCGATTACAACACTGAAGCTTTCTTT	CASSLEADYNTEAFF
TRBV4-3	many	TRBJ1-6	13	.	TGCGCCAGCAGCCAAGATGAGGGTTCACCCCTCCACTTT	CASSQDEGSPLHF
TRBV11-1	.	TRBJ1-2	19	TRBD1	TGTGCCAGCAGCTCCGGGACAGTTAACATAGGGGTCTCCTACTATGGCTACACCTTC	CASSSGTVNIGVSYYGYTF
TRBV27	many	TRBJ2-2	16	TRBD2	TGTGCCAGCAGTTCATCTAGCGGGGTGAACACCGGGGAGCTGTTTTTT	CASSSSSGVNTGELFF
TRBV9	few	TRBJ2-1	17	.	TGTGCCAGCAGCGTAGCACGACTAGACCCCACGGGGAATGAGCAGTTCTTC	CASSVARLDPTGNEQFF
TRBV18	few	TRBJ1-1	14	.	TGTGCCAGCTCACCCCCCAATGGGGGCACTGAAGCTTTCTTT	CASSPPNGGTEAFF
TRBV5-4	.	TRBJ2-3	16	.	TGTGCCAGCAGCCTGAAGGGTATCGGGGACACAGATACGCAGTATTTT	CASSLKGIGDTDTQYF
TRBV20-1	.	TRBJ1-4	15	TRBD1	TGCAGTGCTAGAAGGACAGGGGACTTAAATGAAAAACTGTTTTTT	CSARRTGDLNEKLFF
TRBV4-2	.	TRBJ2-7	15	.	TGTGCCAGCAGCCACATAGGGTCTACAGGGTACGAGCAGTACTTC	CASSHIGSTGYEQYF
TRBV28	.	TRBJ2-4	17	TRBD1	TGTGCCAGCAGTTTATGGATTGTGGGGACAGAGGGAAACATTCAGTACTTC	CASSLWIVGTEGNIQYF
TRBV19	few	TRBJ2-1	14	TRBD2	TGTGCCAGTAGTCTAGCGGGGAATTACAATGAGCAGTTCTTC	CASSLAGNYNEQFF
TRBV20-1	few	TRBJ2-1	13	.	TGCAGTGCTAGAGTACCACAATTTAATGAGCAGTTCTTC	CSARVPQFNEQFF
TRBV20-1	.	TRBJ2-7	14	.	TGCAGTGCTCCCCGTGGGACCCAACTTACCGAGCAGTACTTC	CSAPRGTQLTEQYF
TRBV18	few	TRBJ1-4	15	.	TGTGCCAGCTCACCAGCTGGGCTCGGTAATGAAAAACTGTTTTTT	CASSPAGLGNEKLFF
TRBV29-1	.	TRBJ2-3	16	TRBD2	TGCAGCGCTAGGGGACTAGCTGATAAAGGCACAGATACGCAGTATTTT	CSARGLADKGTDTQYF
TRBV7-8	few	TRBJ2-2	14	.	TGTGCCAGCAGCTCCTCAGGGGTCGGCGGGGAGCTGTTTTTT	CASSSSGVGGELFF